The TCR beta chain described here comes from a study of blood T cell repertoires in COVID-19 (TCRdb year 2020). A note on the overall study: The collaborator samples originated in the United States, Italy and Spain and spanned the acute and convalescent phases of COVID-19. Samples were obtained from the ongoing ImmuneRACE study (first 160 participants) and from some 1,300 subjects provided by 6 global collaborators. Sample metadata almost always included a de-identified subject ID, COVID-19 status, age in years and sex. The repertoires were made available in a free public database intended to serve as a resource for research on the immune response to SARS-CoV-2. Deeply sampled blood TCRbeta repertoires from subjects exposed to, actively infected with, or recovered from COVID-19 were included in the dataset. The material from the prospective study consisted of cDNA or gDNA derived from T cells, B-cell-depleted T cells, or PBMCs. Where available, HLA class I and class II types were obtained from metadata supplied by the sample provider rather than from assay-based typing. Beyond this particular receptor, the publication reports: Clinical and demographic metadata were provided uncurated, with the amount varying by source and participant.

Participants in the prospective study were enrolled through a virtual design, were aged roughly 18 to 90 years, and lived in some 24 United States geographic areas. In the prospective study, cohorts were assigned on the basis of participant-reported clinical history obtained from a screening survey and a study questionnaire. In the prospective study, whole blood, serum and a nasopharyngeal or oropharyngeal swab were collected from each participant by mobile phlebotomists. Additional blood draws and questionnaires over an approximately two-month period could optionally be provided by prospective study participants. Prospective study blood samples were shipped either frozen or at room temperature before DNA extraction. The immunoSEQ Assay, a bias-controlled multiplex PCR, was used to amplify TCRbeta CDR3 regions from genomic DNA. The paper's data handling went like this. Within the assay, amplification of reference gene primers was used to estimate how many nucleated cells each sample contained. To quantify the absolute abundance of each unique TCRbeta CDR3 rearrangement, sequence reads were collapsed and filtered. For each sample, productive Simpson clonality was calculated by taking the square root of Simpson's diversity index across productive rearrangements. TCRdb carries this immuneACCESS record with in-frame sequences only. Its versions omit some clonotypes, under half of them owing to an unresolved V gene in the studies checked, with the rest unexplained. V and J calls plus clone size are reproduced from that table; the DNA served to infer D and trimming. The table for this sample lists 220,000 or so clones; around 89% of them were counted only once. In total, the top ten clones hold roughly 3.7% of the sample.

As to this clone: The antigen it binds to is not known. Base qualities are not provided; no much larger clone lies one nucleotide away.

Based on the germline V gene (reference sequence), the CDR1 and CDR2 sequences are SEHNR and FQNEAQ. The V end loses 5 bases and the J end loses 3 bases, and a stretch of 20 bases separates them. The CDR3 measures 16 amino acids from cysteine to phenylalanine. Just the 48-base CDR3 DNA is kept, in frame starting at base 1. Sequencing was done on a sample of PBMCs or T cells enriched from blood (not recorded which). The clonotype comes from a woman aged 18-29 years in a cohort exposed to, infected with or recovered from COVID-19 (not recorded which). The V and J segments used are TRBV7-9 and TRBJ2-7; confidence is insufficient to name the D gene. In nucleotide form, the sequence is TGTGCCAGCAGCCGAGTCACCGCGGTGACGGGCTACGAGCAGTACTTC. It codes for CASSRVTAVTGYEQYF.